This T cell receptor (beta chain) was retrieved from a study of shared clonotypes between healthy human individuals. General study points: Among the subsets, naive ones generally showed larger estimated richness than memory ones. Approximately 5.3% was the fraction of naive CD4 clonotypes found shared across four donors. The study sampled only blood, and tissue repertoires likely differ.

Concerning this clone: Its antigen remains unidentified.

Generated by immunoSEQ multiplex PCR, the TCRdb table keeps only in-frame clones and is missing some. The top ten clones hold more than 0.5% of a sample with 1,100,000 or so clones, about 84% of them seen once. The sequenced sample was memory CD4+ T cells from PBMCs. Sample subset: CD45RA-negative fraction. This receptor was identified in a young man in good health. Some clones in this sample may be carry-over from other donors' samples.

CDR3 bases: TGCGCCAGCAGCGGCGGCGGGAGCGGGGAGAGGGCCTTAGATGAGCAGTTCTTC. Translating gives CASSGGGSGERALDEQFF. The chain recombines TRBV5-1 with TRBJ2-1; 7 bases agree with TRBD2. Germline CDR1 is SGHRS and CDR2 is YFSETQ. The ends lost 4 bases at V and 8 bases at J; junction bases unmatched: 21. The CDR3 length is 18 residues.